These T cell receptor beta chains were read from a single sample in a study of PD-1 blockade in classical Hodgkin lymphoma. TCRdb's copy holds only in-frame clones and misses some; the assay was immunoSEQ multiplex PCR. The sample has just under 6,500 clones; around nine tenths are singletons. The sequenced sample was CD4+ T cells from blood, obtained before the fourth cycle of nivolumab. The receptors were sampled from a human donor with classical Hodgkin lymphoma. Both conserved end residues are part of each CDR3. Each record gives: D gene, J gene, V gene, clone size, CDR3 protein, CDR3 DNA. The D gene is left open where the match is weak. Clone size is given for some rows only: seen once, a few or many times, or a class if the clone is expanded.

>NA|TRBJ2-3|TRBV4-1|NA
CASSQDMGEWGGNTQYF
TGCGCCAGCAGCCAAGATATGGGGGAGTGGGGCGGGAATACGCAGTATTTT
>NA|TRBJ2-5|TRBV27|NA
CASSFFPSEPWETQYF
TGTGCCAGCAGTTTTTTCCCATCAGAACCGTGGGAGACCCAGTACTTC
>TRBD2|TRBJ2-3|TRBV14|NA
CASSRGLAGGITDTQYF
TGTGCCAGCAGTCGAGGACTAGCGGGGGGAATCACAGATACGCAGTATTTT
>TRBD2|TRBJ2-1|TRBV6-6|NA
CASTGRGGRYNEQFF
TGTGCCAGCACCGGGCGGGGGGGCCGTTACAATGAGCAGTTCTTC
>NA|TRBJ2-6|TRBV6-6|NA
CASSYSVGPGANVLTF
TGTGCCAGCAGTTACTCGGTAGGGCCTGGGGCCAACGTCCTGACTTTC
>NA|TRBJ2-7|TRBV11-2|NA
CASRSGPTYEQYF
TGTGCCAGCAGAAGCGGGCCGACCTACGAGCAGTACTTC
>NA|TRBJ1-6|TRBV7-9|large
CASSLGGLHSPLHF
TGTGCCAGCAGCTTAGGGGGGTTGCATTCACCCCTCCACTTT
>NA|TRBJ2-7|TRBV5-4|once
CASSLPDSYEQYF
TGTGCCAGCAGCTTACCGGACTCCTACGAGCAGTACTTC
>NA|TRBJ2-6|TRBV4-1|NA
CASSQDSSGANVLTF
TGCGCCAGCAGCCAGGACAGCTCTGGGGCCAACGTCCTGACTTTC
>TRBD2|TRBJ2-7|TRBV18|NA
CASSPGGRAHEQYF
TGTGCCAGCTCACCTGGGGGGAGGGCCCACGAGCAGTACTTC
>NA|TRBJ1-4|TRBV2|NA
CASSDPSQGSEKLFF
TGTGCCAGCAGTGACCCTTCGCAGGGTTCTGAAAAACTGTTTTTT
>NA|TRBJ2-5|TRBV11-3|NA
CASSYSGPWETQYF
TGTGCCAGCAGCTACTCAGGACCTTGGGAGACCCAGTACTTC
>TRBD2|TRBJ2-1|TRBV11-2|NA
CASNTGLATNEQFF
TGTGCCAGTAACACGGGACTAGCGACCAATGAGCAGTTCTTC
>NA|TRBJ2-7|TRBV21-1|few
CASSREDRDTYEQYF
TGTGCCAGCAGCCGCGAAGACAGGGACACCTACGAGCAGTACTTC
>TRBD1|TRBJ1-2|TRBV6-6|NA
CASRLAGTGYGYTF
TGTGCCAGCAGGCTAGCCGGGACAGGCTATGGCTACACCTTC
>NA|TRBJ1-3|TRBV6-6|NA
CASSYSAGGNTIYF
TGTGCCAGCAGTTACTCGGCAGGGGGAAACACCATATATTTT
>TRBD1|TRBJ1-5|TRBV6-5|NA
CASRGDRHSNQPQHF
TGTGCCTCCAGGGGGGACAGGCATAGCAATCAGCCCCAGCATTTT
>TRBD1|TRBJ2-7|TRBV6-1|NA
CASTPGTGGLYEQYF
TGTGCCAGCACTCCCGGGACAGGGGGATTGTACGAGCAGTACTTC
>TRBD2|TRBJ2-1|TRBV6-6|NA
CASTLWLAGVGNEQFF
TGTGCCAGCACCCTCTGGCTAGCGGGAGTTGGCAATGAGCAGTTCTTC
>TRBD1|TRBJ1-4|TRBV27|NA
CATALRGGATNEKLFF
TGTGCCACCGCGCTCAGGGGGGGCGCAACTAATGAAAAACTGTTTTTT
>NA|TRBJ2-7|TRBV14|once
CASSQGPSETYEQYF
TGTGCCAGCAGCCAAGGACCTAGCGAGACATACGAGCAGTACTTC
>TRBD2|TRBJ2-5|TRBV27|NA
CASSLDLAGRETQYF
TGTGCCAGCAGTTTAGATCTAGCGGGGAGGGAGACCCAGTACTTC
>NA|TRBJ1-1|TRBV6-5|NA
CASSYLGNTEAFF
TGTGCCAGCAGTTACTTGGGGAACACTGAAGCTTTCTTT
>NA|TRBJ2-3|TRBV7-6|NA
CASSLGILLGQSSTDTQYF
TGTGCCAGCAGCTTAGGGATTCTCCTTGGACAGAGCAGCACAGATACGCAGTATTTT
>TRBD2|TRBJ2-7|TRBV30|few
CAWSIRLAGRLSPAYEQYF
TGTGCCTGGAGTATAAGACTAGCGGGAAGACTCTCCCCAGCCTACGAGCAGTACTTC
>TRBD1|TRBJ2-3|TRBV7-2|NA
CASSLRGRRTGDTQYF
TGTGCCAGCAGCTTACGGGGACGGAGGACAGGAGATACGCAGTATTTT
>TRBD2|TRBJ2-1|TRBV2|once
CASRVSGALYNEQFF
TGTGCCAGCAGAGTGAGCGGGGCATTATACAATGAGCAGTTCTTC
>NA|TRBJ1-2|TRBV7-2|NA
CASRLHQGLYGYTF
TGTGCCAGCAGACTTCACCAGGGCCTCTATGGCTACACCTTC
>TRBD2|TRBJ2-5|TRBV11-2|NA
CASSLGLAEEYF
TGTGCCAGCAGCTTAGGGCTAGCGGAAGAGTACTTC
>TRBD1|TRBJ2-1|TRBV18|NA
CASSPGTAQNEQFF
TGTGCCAGCTCACCCGGGACAGCTCAAAATGAGCAGTTCTTC
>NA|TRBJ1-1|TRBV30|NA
CAWSPIGRGNTEAFF
TGTGCCTGGAGTCCGATCGGACGGGGAAACACTGAAGCTTTCTTT
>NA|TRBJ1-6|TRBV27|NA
CASSPSGLNSPLHF
TGTGCCAGCAGTCCATCGGGACTTAATTCACCCCTCCACTTT
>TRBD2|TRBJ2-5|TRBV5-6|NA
CASSAGLAGRETQYF
TGTGCCAGCAGCGCGGGACTAGCGGGGCGGGAGACCCAGTACTTC
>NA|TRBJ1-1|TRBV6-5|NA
CASSFAQVGEAFF
TGTGCCAGCAGCTTCGCACAGGTGGGGGAAGCTTTCTTT
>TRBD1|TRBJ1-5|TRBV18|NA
CASSLTGTGNNQPQHF
TGTGCCAGCTCACTGACCGGGACAGGGAACAATCAGCCCCAGCATTTT
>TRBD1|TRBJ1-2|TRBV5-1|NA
CASRQGAREDGYTF
TGCGCCAGCAGACAGGGGGCGCGGGAAGATGGCTACACCTTC
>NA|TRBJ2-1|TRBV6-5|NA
CATNMPPNEQFF
TGTGCCACCAATATGCCTCCAAATGAGCAGTTCTTC
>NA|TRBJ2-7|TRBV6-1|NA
CASRQGLVYEQYF
TGTGCCAGCAGACAGGGATTAGTCTACGAGCAGTACTTC
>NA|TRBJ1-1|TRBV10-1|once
CASSEGQVNTEAFF
TGCGCCAGCAGTGAGGGGCAGGTGAACACTGAAGCTTTCTTT
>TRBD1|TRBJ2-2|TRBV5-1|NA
CASRRQGVNTGELFF
TGCGCCAGCAGAAGACAGGGGGTCAACACCGGGGAGCTGTTTTTT
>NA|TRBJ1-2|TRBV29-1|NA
CSVEENYGYTF
TGCAGCGTCGAGGAAAACTATGGCTACACCTTC